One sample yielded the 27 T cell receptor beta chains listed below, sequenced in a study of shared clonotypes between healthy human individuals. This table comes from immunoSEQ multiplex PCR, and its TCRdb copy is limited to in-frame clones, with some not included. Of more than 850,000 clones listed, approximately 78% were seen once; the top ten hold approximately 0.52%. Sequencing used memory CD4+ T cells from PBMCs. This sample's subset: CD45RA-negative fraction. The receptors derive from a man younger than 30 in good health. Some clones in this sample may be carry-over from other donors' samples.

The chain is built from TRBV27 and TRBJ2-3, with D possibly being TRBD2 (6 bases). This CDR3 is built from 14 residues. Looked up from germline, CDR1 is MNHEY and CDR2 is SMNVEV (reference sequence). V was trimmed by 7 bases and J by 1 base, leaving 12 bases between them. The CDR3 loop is CASKGGVGTDTQYF. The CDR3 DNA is TGTGCCAGCAAAGGCGGGGTTGGCACAGATACGCAGTATTTT.

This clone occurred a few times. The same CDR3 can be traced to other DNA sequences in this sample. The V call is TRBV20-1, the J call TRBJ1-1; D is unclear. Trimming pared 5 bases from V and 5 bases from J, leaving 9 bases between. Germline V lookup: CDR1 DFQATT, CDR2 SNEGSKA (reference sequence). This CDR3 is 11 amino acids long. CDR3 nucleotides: TGCAGTGCTCGGACCGGGACTGAAGCTTTCTTT. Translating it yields CSARTGTEAFF.

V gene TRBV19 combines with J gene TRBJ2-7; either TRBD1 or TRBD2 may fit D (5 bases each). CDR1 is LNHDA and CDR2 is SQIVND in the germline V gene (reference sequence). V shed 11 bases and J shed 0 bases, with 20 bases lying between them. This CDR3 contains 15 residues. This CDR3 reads CALSMLGESSYEQYF. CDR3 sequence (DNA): TGTGCCCTCAGTATGTTAGGGGAGAGCTCCTACGAGCAGTACTTC.

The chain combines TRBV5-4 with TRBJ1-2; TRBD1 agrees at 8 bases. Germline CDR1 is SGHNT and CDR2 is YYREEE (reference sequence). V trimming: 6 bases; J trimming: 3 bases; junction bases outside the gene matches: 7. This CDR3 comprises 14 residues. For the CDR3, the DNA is TGTGCCAGCACCGGACAGGGAGGCTACTATGGCTACACCTTC. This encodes CASTGQGGYYGYTF.

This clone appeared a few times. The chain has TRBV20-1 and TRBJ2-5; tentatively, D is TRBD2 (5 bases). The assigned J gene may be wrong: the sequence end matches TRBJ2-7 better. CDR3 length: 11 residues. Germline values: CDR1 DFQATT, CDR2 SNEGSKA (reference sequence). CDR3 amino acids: CSVSGSYEQYF. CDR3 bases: TGCAGTGTAAGCGGCTCCTACGAGCAGTACTTC.

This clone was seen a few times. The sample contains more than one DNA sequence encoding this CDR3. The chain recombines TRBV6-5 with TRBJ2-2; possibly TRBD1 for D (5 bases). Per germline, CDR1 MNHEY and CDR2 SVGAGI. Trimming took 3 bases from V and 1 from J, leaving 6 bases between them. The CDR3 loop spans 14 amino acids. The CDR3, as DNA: TGTGCCAGCAGTTATACAGGGAACACCGGGGAGCTGTTTTTT. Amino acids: CASSYTGNTGELFF.

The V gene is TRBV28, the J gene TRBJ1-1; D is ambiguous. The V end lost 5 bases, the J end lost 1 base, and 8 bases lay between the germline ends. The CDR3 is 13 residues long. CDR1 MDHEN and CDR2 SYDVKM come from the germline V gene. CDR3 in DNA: TGTGCCAGCAGTCCCCCCACGAACACTGAAGCTTTCTTT. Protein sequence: CASSPPTNTEAFF. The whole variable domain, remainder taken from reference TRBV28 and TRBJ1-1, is DVKVTQSSRYLVKRTGEKVFLECVQDMDHENMFWYRQDPGLGLRLIYFSYDVKMKEKGDIPEGYSVSREKKERFSLILESASTNQTSMYLCASSPPTNTEAFFGQGTRLTVV.

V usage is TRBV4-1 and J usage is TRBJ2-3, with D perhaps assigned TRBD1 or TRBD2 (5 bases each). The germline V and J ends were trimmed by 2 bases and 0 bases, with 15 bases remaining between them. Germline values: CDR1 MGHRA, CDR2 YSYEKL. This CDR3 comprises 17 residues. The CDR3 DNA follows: TGCGCCAGCAGCCAAAATAGGGACGGGCCTAGCACAGATACGCAGTATTTT. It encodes CASSQNRDGPSTDTQYF.

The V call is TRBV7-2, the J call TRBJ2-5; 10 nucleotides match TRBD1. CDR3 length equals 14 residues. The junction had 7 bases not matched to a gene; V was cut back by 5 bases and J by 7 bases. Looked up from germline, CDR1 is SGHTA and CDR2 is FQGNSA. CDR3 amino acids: CASSPGQGHGTQYF. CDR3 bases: TGTGCCAGCAGCCCGGGACAGGGGCATGGGACCCAGTACTTC.

The CDR3 reads CASSAPPGQGARDNEQFF. CDR3 DNA: TGTGCCAGCAGTGCCCCTCCGGGACAGGGGGCACGAGACAATGAGCAGTTCTTC. The chain recombines TRBV25-1 with TRBJ2-1; TRBD1 agrees at 12 bases. This CDR3 region has 18 residues. Germline loops: CDR1 MGHDK, CDR2 SYGVNS. V shed 4 bases, J shed 5 bases, and the junction held 12 bases outside the gene matches.

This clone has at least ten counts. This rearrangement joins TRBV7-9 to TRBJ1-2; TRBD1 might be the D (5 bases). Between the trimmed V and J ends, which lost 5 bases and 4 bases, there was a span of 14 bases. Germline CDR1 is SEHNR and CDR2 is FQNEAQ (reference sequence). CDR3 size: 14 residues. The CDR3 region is CASSVAGRSYGYTF. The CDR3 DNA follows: TGTGCCAGCAGCGTCGCAGGGCGTTCCTATGGCTACACCTTC.

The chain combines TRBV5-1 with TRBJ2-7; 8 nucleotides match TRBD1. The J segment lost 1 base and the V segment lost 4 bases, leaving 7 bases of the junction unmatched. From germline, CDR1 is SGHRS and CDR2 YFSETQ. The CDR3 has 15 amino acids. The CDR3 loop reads CASSPQGQGSYEQYF. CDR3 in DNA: TGCGCCAGCAGCCCACAAGGACAGGGATCCTACGAGCAGTACTTC.

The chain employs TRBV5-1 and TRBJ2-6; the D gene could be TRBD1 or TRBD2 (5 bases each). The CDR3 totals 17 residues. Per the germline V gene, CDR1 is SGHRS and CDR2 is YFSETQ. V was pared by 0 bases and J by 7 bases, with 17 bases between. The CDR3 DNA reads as TGCGCCAGCAGCTTGGAGGGACCCTATTTGTCCGCCAACGTCCTGACTTTC. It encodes CASSLEGPYLSANVLTF.

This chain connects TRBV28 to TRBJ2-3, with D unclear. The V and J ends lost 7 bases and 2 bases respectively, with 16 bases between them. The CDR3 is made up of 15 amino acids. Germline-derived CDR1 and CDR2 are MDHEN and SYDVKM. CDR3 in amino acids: CASNPLGGYTDTQYF. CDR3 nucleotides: TGTGCCAGCAACCCTCTGGGCGGATACACAGATACGCAGTATTTT.

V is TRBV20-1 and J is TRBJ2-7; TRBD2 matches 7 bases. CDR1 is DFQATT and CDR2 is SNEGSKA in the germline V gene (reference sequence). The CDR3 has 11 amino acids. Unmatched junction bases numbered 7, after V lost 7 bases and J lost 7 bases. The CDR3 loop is CSGGRVYEQYF. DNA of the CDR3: TGCAGTGGAGGGAGGGTGTATGAGCAGTACTTC.

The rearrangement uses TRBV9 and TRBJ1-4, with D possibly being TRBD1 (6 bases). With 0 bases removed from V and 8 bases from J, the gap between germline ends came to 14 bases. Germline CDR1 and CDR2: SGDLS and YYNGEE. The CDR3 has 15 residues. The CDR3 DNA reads TGTGCCAGCAGCGTAGGGACAGTTCAGGGCGAAAAACTGTTTTTT. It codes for CASSVGTVQGEKLFF.

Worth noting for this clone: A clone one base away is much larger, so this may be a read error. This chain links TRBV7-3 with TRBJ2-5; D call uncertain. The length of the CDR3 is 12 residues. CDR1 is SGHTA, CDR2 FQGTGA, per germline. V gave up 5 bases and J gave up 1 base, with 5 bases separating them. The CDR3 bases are TGTGCCAGCAGCCCCTCCCAAGAGACCCAGTACTTC. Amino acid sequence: CASSPSQETQYF.

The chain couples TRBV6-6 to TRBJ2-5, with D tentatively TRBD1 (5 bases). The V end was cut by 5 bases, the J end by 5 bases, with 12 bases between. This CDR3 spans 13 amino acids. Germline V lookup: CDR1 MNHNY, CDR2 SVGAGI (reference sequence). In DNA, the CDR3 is TGTGCCAGCAGTACCAGGGTATCGGAGACCCAGTACTTC. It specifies CASSTRVSETQYF.

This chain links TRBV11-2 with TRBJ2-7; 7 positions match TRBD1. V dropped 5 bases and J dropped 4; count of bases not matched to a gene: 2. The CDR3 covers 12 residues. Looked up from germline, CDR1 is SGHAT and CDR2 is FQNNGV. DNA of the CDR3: TGTGCCAGCAGCGGGGACAGTTACGAGCAGTACTTC. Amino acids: CASSGDSYEQYF.

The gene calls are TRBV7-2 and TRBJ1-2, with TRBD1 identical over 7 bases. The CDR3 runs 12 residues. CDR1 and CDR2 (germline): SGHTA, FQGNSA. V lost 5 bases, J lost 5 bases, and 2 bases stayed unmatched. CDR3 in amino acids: CASSPQGYGYTF. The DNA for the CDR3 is TGTGCCAGCAGCCCACAGGGGTATGGCTACACCTTC.

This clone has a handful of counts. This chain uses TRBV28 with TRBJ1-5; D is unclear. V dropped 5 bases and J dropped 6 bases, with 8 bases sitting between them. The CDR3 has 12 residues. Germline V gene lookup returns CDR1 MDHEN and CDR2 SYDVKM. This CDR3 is CASSIFSQPQHF. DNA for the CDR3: TGTGCCAGCAGTATATTTTCTCAGCCCCAGCATTTT.

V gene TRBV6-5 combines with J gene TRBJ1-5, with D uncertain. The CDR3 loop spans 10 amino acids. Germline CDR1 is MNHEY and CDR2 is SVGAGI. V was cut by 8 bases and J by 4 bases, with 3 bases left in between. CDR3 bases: TGTGCCAGCCTGAATCAGCCCCAGCATTTT. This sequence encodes CASLNQPQHF.

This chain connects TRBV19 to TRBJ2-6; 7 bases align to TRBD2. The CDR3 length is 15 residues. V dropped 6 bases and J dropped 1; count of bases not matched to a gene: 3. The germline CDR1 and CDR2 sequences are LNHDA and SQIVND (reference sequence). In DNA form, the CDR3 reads TGTGCCAGTAGATCGGGAGGTTCTGGGGCCAACGTCCTGACTTTC. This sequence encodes CASRSGGSGANVLTF.

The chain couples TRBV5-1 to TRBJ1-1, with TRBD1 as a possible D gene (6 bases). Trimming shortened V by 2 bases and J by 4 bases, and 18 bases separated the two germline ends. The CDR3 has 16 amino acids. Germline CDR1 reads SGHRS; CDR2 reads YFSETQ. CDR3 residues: CASSFTRGRGSTEAFF. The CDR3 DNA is TGCGCCAGCAGCTTCACCCGAGGGAGGGGGTCCACTGAAGCTTTCTTT.

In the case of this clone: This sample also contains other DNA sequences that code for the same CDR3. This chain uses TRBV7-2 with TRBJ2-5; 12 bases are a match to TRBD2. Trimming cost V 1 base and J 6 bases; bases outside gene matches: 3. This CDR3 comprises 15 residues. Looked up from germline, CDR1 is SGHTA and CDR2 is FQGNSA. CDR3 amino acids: CASSLGLAGGKTQYF. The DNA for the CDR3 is TGTGCCAGCAGCTTAGGTCTAGCGGGAGGGAAGACCCAGTACTTC.

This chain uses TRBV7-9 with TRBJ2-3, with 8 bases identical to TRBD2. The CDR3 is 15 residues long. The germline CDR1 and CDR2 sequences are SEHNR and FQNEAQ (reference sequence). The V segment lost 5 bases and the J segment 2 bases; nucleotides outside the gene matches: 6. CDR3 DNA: TGTGCCAGCAGCCCACTAGCGGCCTTCACAGATACGCAGTATTTT. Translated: CASSPLAAFTDTQYF.

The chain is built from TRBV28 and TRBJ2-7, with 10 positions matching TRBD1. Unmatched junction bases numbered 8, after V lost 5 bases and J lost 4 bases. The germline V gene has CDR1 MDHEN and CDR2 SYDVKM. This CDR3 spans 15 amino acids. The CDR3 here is CASSPQWGQGYEQYF. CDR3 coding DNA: TGTGCCAGCAGTCCCCAATGGGGACAGGGGTACGAGCAGTACTTC.